This record covers a single T cell receptor beta chain. The data are from a study of early T cells in non-severe SARS-CoV-2 infection. Trimming cost V 6 bases and J 5 bases; bases outside gene matches: 4. This CDR3 region has 15 residues. CDR1 is WNHNN, CDR2 SYGVQD, per germline (reference sequence). Unique molecular identifiers were affixed to single, distinct cDNA molecules. TCRdb ran MiXCR on the 5' RACE reads and lists one entry per CDR3 protein. The repertoire holds under 85,000 distinct CDR3 sequences, about 13% seen once, with 1.1% in the top ten. The rearrangement joins TRBV10-1 to TRBJ2-5, with 15 bases identical to TRBD2. Sequences were obtained from whole blood. This receptor was taken from an adult who was a healthcare worker with PCR-confirmed SARS-CoV-2 infection or an uninfected control (not recorded which). CDR3 DNA sequence: TGCGCCAGCAGGATTGGGACTAGCGGGAGGGAGACCCAGTACTTC. It yields the protein CASRIGTSGRETQYF.